One and the same sample provided the 15 T cell receptor beta chains below, sequenced in a study of monozygotic twins with cystic fibrosis (dated by TCRdb to the early 2020s). Receptors were amplified or captured by the immunoSEQ multiplex PCR assay. TCRdb holds this immuneACCESS table with in-frame rearrangements only. Some clones are missing; in checked studies, unresolved V genes explain under half, and the rest has no known cause. The sample has 8,000 to 10,000 clones on record, roughly nine tenths of them singletons. The ten largest clones represent around 5.4% of the sample. The source material was blood. The receptors come from a boy aged 2 to 10 with cystic fibrosis.

CDR3 bases: TGTGCCAGCAGTTACTTGGGCAATCAGCCCCAGCATTTT. Translation: CASSYLGNQPQHF. The rearrangement links TRBV6-6 to TRBJ1-5; D is uncertain. The V gene's germline CDR1 is MNHNY and CDR2 SVGAGI (reference sequence). Trimming pared 1 base from V and 2 bases from J, leaving 3 bases between. CDR3 length: 13 residues.

The chain couples TRBV19 to TRBJ2-2, with a tentative D call TRBD1 (5 bases). V lost 5 bases and J lost 1, with 11 bases in between. Germline V lookup: CDR1 LNHDA, CDR2 SQIVND (reference sequence). The CDR3 is made up of 15 amino acids. The CDR3 sequence: CASSAYTGNTGELFF. As DNA, the CDR3 is TGTGCCAGTAGTGCATATACAGGGAACACCGGGGAGCTGTTTTTT.

The J gene is TRBJ2-1, the V gene TRBV5-6, with 11 bases identical to TRBD2. The V segment lost 4 bases and the J segment 8 bases; nucleotides outside the gene matches: 11. CDR3 length: 16 residues. Germline CDR1 is SGHDT and CDR2 is YYEEEE. The CDR3 DNA reads as TGTGCCAGCAGCCTATTTGGTAGCGGGGGGGCAGATGAGCAGTTCTTC. Encoded protein: CASSLFGSGGADEQFF.

This clone is a singleton in its sample. The rearrangement joins TRBV19 to TRBJ1-2; 9 positions match TRBD1. The V gene's germline CDR1 is LNHDA and CDR2 SQIVND (reference sequence). V lost 11 bases to trimming and J lost 2 bases; unmatched junction nucleotides: 21. The CDR3 length is 18 residues. In nucleotides, the CDR3 is TGTGCCCGAACCTTGGAGCCGGGGGACAGGGAAAAGAACTATGGCTACACCTTC. Translated, it gives CARTLEPGDREKNYGYTF.

This clone has only one observation. This chain uses TRBV4-1 with TRBJ2-2; no clear D gene. This CDR3 spans 15 amino acids. Germline lookup yields CDR1 MGHRA and CDR2 YSYEKL. V dropped 0 bases and J dropped 4 bases, with 9 bases sitting between them. As DNA, the CDR3 is TGCGCCAGCAGCCAAGATCTCGTCAGCACCGGGGAGCTGTTTTTT. This codes for CASSQDLVSTGELFF.

This clone was picked up one time. V is TRBV18 and J is TRBJ1-2; no definite D call. V was shortened by 6 bases and J by 8 bases, with 16 bases between the two germline ends. The CDR3 spans 13 residues. Germline V lookup: CDR1 KGHSH, CDR2 LQKENI. The CDR3 coding sequence is TGTGCCAGCTCCCCCGAGAGGGAGATAGGCTACACCTTC. Residues: CASSPEREIGYTF.

The chain combines TRBV5-1 with TRBJ2-3; 9 nucleotides align to TRBD1. The V and J ends lost 0 bases and 3 bases, in that order; junction bases with no gene match: 2. The length of the CDR3 is 15 residues. The germline V gene encodes CDR1 SGHRS and CDR2 YFSETQ. The CDR3 sequence: CASSLDGTGTDTQYF. The CDR3 DNA is TGCGCCAGCAGCTTGGATGGGACAGGGACAGATACGCAGTATTTT.

This sequence joins TRBV6-5 and TRBJ2-7; TRBD1 or TRBD2 may be the D gene (5 bases each). The CDR3 runs 14 residues. Germline CDR1 reads MNHEY; CDR2 reads SVGAGI. The germline V and J ends were trimmed by 3 bases and 5 bases, with 14 bases remaining between them. CDR3: CASSYRGLWDEQYF. The CDR3 DNA reads TGTGCCAGCAGTTATCGGGGCCTGTGGGACGAGCAGTACTTC.

J is TRBJ2-2 and V is TRBV7-2; 11 bases are shared with TRBD2. The V segment lost 2 bases and the J segment 4 bases; nucleotides outside the gene matches: 3. Germline V gene lookup returns CDR1 SGHTA and CDR2 FQGNSA. This CDR3 has 16 residues. The CDR3 coding sequence is TGTGCCAGCAGCTTACTAGCGGGGGGCCTCACCGGGGAGCTGTTTTTT. This codes for CASSLLAGGLTGELFF.

The CDR3 DNA sequence: TGCAGCGTTGCGACAGGGAACTATGGCTACACCTTC. Its translation is CSVATGNYGYTF. The chain combines TRBV29-1 with TRBJ1-2; 7 bases fit TRBD1. V shed 4 bases and J 2 bases; nucleotides not matched to a gene: 1. Germline V gene data show CDR1 as SQVTM and CDR2 as ANQGSEA. The CDR3 is made up of 12 amino acids.

As DNA, the CDR3 is TGTGCCAGCAGCCAAGTCGGACAGGGGGGCCCAGATACGCAGTATTTT. Its translation: CASSQVGQGGPDTQYF. This chain uses TRBV4-2 with TRBJ2-3, with TRBD1 identical over 10 bases. V lost 1 base to trimming and J lost 4 bases; unmatched junction nucleotides: 5. The CDR3 length is 16 residues. CDR1 is LGHNA, CDR2 YNFKEQ, per germline.

The chain joins TRBV2 to TRBJ1-2; TRBD1 is a possible D gene (6 bases). Trimming stripped 4 bases from V and 8 bases from J, with 14 bases between. This CDR3 comprises 13 residues. Germline lookup yields CDR1 SNHLY and CDR2 FYNNEI. The CDR3 nucleotides read TGTGCCAGCAGTGTCGCAGGGGAGGGAGGCTACACCTTC. This gives the protein CASSVAGEGGYTF. Combining the CDR3 with reference TRBV2 and TRBJ1-2 gives the whole variable domain EPEVTQTPSHQVTQMGQEVILRCVPISNHLYFYWYRQILGQKVEFLVSFYNNEISEKSEIFDDQFSVERPDGSNFTLKIRSTKLEDSAMYFCASSVAGEGGYTFGSGTRLTVV.

This chain uses TRBV11-2 with TRBJ2-3; D possibly corresponds to TRBD1 (5 bases). Germline V CDR1 and CDR2: SGHAT, FQNNGV. V was clipped by 5 bases and J by 6 bases, with 12 bases between them. The CDR3 contains 13 residues. CDR3 amino acids: CASSRPGSDTQYF. DNA for the CDR3: TGTGCCAGCAGCCGCCCAGGGTCGGATACGCAGTATTTT.

The V call is TRBV4-2, the J call TRBJ1-4; D unclear. The CDR3 runs 15 residues. V lost 0 bases and J 8 bases, leaving 13 bases between the germline ends. Germline CDR1 LGHNA, CDR2 YNFKEQ. The CDR3 DNA sequence: TGTGCCAGCAGCCAAGAATCGGGGTTGGAAGAAAAACTGTTTTTT. Translated: CASSQESGLEEKLFF.

The CDR3 is CASSPKQGTGYEQYF. Here the CDR3 DNA reads TGTGCCAGCAGCCCAAAACAGGGTACGGGCTACGAGCAGTACTTC. The J gene is TRBJ2-7, the V gene TRBV7-2; TRBD1 is a possible D gene (6 bases). V dropped 5 bases and J dropped 3 bases, with 17 bases sitting between them. CDR1 is SGHTA and CDR2 is FQGNSA in the germline V gene. The length of the CDR3 is 15 residues. Together with reference TRBV7-2 and TRBJ2-7, the CDR3 gives the full variable domain: GAGVSQSPSNKVTEKGKDVELRCDPISGHTALYWYRQSLGQGLEFLIYFQGNSAPDKSGLPSDRFSAERTGGSVSTLTIQRTQQEDSAVYLCASSPKQGTGYEQYFGPGTRLTVT.